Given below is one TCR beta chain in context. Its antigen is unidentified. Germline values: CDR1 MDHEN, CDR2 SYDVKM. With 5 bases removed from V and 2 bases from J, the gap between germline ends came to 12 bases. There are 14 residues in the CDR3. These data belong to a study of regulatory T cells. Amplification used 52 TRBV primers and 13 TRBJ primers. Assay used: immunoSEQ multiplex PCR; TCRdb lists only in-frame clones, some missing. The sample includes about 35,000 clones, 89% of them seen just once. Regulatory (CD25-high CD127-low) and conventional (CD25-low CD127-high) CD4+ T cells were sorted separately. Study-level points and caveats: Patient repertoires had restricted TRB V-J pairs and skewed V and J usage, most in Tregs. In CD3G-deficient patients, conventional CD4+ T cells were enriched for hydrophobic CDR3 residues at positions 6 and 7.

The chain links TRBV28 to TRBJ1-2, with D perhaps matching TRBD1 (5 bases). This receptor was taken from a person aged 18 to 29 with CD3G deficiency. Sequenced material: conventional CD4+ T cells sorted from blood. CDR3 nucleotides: TGTGCCAGCAGTGGGGCTGGGGGGAACTATGGCTACACCTTC. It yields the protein CASSGAGGNYGYTF.